This T cell receptor beta chain was profiled in a study of blood T cell repertoires in COVID-19. Study-wide context: The United States, Italy and Spain were the sources of the acute and convalescent COVID-19 samples. PBMCs, B-cell-depleted T cells, or T cells were the source of the cDNA or gDNA that made up the material.

CDR1 and CDR2 (germline): MGHRA, YSYEKL. The trim removed 4 bases at V and 5 bases at J, leaving 6 bases unmatched. The CDR3 has 14 residues. Original handling: Nucleated cell number was recorded as an estimate derived from reference gene primer amplification. The method was immunoSEQ multiplex PCR; TCRdb's version includes in-frame clones alone and lacks a portion of them. That table is the source of V, J and clone size, and D and trimming were worked out from the DNA. Here the sample spans roughly 25,000 clones, around 66% being singletons. The chain uses TRBV4-1 and TRBJ2-7; 9 bases are a match to TRBD2. The sample comprised peripheral blood. This TCR came from a man aged 55 to 69 with active or convalescent COVID-19. CDR3 amino acids: CASSRGTSNHEQYF. DNA for the CDR3: TGCGCCAGCAGCCGCGGGACTAGCAACCACGAGCAGTACTTC.